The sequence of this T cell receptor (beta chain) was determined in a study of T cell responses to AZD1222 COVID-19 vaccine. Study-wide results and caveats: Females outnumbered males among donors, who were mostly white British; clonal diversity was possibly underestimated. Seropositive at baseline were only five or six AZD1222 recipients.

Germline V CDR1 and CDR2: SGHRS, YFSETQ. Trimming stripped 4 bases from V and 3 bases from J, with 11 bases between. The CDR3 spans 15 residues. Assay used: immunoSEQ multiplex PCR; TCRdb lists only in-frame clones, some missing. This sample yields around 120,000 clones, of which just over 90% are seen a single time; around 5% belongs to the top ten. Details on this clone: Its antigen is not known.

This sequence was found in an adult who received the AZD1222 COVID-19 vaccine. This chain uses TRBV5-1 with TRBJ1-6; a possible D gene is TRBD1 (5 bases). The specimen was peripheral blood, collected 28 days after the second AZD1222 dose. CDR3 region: CASSAGPLYNSPLHF. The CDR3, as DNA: TGCGCCAGCAGCGCGGGACCGCTCTATAATTCACCCCTCCACTTT.